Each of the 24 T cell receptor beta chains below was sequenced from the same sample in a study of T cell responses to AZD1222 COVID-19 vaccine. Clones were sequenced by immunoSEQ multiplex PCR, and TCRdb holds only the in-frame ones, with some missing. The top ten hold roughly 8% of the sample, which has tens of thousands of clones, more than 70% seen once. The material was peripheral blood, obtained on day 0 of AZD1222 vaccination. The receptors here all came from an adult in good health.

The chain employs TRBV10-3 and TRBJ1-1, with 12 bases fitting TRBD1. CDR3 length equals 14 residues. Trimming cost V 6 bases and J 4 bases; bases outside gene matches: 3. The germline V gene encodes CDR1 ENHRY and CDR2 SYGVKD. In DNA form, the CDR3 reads TGTGCCATCAGAGTGGGACAGGGGGCCACTGAAGCTTTCTTT. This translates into CAIRVGQGATEAFF.

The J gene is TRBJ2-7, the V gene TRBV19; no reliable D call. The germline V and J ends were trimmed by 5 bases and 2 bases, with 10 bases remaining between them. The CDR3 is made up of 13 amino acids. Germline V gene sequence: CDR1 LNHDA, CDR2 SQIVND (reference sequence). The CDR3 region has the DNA TGTGCCAGTAGTCCTCAAAGAGCCTACGAGCAGTACTTC. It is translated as CASSPQRAYEQYF.

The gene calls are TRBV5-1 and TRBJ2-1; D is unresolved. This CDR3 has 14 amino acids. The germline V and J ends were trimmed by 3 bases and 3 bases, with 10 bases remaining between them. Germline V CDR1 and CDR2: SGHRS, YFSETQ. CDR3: CASSSTTFYNEQFF. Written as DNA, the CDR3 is TGCGCCAGCAGCTCGACCACCTTCTACAATGAGCAGTTCTTC.

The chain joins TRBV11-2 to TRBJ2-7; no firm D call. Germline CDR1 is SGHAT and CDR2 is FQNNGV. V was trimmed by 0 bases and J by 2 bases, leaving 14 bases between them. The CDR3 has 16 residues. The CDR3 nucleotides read TGTGCCAGCAGCTTAGATTGGACGAGGAAGGCCTACGAGCAGTACTTC. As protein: CASSLDWTRKAYEQYF.

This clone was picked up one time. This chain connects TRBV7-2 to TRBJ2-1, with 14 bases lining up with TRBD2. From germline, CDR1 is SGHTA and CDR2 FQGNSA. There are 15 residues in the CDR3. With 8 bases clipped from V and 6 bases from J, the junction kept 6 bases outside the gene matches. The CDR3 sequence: CASGTSGSWRNEQFF. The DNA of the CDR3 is TGTGCCAGCGGGACTAGCGGGAGTTGGCGCAATGAGCAGTTCTTC.

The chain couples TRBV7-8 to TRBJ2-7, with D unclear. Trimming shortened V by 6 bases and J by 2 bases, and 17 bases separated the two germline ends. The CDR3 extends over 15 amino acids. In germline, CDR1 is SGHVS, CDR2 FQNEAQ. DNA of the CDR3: TGTGCCAGCAGTCCCCCAGCGATCCCCCCCTACGAGCAGTACTTC. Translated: CASSPPAIPPYEQYF.

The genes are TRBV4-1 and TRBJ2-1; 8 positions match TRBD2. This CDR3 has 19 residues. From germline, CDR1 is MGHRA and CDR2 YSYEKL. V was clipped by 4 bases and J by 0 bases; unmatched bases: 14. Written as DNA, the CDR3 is TGCGCCAGCAGCCCCAAGGGGGGGTCAGCGGGAGCCTCCTACAATGAGCAGTTCTTC. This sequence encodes CASSPKGGSAGASYNEQFF.

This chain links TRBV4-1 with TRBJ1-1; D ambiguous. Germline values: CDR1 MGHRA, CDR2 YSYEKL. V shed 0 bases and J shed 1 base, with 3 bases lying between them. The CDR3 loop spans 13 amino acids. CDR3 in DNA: TGCGCCAGCAGCCAAGACAGGAACACTGAAGCTTTCTTT. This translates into CASSQDRNTEAFF.

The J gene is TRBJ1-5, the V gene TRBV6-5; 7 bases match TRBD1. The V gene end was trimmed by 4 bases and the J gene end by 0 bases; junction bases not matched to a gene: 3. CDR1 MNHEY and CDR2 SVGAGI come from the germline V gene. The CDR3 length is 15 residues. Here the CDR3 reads CASSSGQLSNQPQHF. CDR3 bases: TGTGCCAGCAGTTCGGGACAGCTTAGCAATCAGCCCCAGCATTTT.

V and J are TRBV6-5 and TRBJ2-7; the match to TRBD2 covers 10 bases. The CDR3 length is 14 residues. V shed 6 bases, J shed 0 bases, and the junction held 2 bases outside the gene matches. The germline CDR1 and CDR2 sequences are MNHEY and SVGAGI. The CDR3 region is CASRAGGNSYEQYF. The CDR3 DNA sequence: TGTGCCAGCAGAGCGGGAGGGAACTCCTACGAGCAGTACTTC.

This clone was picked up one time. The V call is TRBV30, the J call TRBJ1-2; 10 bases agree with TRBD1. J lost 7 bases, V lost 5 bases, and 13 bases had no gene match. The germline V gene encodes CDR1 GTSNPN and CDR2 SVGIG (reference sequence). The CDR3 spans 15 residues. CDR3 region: CAWDTGTGARRGYTF. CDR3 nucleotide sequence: TGTGCCTGGGATACCGGGACAGGGGCCCGTCGTGGCTACACCTTC.

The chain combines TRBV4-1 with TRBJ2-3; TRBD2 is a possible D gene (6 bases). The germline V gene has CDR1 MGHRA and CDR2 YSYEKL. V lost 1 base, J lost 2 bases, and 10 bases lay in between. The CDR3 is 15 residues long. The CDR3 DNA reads TGCGCCAGCAGCCAAGCGGGACTCTACACAGATACGCAGTATTTT. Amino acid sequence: CASSQAGLYTDTQYF.

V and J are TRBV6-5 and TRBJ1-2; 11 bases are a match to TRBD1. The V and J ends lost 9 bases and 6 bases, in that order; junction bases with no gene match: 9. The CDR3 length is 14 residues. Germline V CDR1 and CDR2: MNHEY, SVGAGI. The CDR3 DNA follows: TGTGCCAGTTGTTCAGGGACAGGGGGTAATGGCTACACCTTC. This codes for CASCSGTGGNGYTF.

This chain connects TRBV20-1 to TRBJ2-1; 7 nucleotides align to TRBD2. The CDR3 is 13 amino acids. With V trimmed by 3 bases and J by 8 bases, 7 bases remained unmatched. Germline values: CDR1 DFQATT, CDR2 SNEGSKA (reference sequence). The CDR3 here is CSASWGGSYEQFF. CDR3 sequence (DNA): TGCAGTGCTAGTTGGGGGGGGAGCTATGAGCAGTTCTTC.

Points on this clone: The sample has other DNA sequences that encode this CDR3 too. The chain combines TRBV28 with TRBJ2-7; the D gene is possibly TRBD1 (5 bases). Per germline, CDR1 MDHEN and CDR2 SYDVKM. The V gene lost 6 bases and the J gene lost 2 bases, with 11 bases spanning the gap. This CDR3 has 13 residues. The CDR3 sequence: CASRSDRPYEQYF. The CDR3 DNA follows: TGTGCCAGCAGAAGTGACAGACCCTACGAGCAGTACTTC.

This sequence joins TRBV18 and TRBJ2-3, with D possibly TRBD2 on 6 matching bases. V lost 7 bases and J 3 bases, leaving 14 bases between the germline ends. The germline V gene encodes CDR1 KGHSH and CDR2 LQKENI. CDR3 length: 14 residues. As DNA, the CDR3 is TGTGCCAGCTTTTATAGCGGTCCGACAGATACGCAGTATTTT. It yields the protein CASFYSGPTDTQYF.

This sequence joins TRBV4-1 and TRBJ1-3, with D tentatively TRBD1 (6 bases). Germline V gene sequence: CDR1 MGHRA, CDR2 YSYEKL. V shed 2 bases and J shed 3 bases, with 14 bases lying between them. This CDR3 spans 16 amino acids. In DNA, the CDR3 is TGCGCCAGCAGCCAATCAGCGGGGGCGAGTGGAAACACCATATATTTT. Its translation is CASSQSAGASGNTIYF.

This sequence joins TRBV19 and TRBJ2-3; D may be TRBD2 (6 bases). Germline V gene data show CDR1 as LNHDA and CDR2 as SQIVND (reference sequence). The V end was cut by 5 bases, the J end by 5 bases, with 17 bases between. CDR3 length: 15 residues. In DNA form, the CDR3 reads TGTGCCAGTAGTCCCCGGAGGGGCAGGGAAGATACGCAGTATTTT. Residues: CASSPRRGREDTQYF.

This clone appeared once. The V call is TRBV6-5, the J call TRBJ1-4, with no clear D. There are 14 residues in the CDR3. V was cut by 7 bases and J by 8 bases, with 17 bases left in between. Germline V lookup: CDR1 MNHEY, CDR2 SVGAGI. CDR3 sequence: CASTVQAGGEKLFF. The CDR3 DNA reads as TGTGCCAGCACCGTCCAGGCTGGAGGGGAAAAACTGTTTTTT.

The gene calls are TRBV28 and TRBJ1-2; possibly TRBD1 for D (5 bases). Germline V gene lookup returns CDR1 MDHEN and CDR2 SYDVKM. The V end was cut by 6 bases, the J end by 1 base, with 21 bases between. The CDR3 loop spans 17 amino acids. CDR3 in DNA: TGTGCCAGCAGCTCGGGGGGAGCAGGCGAGCTTAACTATGGCTACACCTTC. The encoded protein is CASSSGGAGELNYGYTF.

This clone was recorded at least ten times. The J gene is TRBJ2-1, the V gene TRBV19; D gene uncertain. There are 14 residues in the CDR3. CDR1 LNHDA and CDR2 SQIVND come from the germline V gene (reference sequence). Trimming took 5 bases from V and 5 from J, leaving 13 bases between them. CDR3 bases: TGTGCCAGTAGTCCCCAAAGATACAACAATGAGCAGTTCTTC. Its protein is CASSPQRYNNEQFF.

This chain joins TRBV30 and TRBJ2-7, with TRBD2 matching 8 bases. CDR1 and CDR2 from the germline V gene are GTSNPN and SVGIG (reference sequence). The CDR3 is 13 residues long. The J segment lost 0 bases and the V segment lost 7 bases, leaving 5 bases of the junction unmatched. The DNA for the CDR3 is TGTGCCTTGACTAGCGCCCCCTCCTACGAGCAGTACTTC. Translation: CALTSAPSYEQYF.

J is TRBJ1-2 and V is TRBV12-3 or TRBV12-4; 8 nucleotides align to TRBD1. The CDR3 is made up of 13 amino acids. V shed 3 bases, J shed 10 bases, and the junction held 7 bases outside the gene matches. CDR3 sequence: CASSLTGVKYYTF. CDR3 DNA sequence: TGTGCCAGCAGTTTGACAGGGGTGAAGTACTACACCTTC.

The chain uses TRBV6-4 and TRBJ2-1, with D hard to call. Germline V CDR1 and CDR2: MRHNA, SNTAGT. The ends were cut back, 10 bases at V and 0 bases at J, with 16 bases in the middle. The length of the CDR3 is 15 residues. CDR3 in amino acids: CATSGGLGSYNEQFF. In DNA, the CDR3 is TGTGCCACCTCGGGTGGCCTAGGCTCCTACAATGAGCAGTTCTTC.